Listed here are 16 T cell receptor beta chains from one sample, sequenced in a study of Graves' ophthalmopathy and Graves' hyperthyroidism. Amplified material comprised TCR beta CDR3 regions derived from RNA transcripts. Second-round multiplex PCR came after a first-round RT-PCR that employed HTBI primers. One entry per CDR3 protein results from TCRdb running MiXCR on the multiplex PCR reads. The sample contains roughly 170,000 distinct CDR3 sequences, 30% to 45% of which appear only once. Sequenced input: peripheral blood. The receptors here all came from a man aged 30-40 years with Graves' ophthalmopathy.

This clonotype was seen at least ten times. This rearrangement joins TRBV7-2 to TRBJ1-2; 7 bases match TRBD1. The germline CDR1 and CDR2 sequences are SGHTA and FQGNSA. The V and J ends lost 0 bases and 6 bases, in that order; junction bases with no gene match: 1. The CDR3 is 13 amino acids. The CDR3: CASSLAQGDGYTF. In DNA, the CDR3 is TGTGCCAGCAGCTTAGCGCAGGGGGATGGCTACACCTTC.

The rearrangement links TRBV20-1 to TRBJ2-7; TRBD2 matches at 8 bases. The V gene's germline CDR1 is DFQATT and CDR2 SNEGSKA (reference sequence). Unmatched junction bases numbered 7, after V lost 7 bases and J lost 2 bases. CDR3 length: 13 residues. CDR3 in amino acids: CSVAGTTPYEQYF. As DNA, the CDR3 is TGCAGTGTAGCGGGGACGACCCCCTACGAGCAGTACTTC.

This chain connects TRBV12-3 or TRBV12-4 to TRBJ2-5; D ambiguous. Trimming stripped 3 bases from V and 2 bases from J, with 16 bases between. The CDR3 length is 16 residues. This CDR3 reads CASSFAAASNQETQYF. As DNA, the CDR3 is TGTGCCAGCAGTTTCGCAGCAGCGTCGAATCAAGAGACCCAGTACTTC.

The rearrangement uses TRBV11-2 and TRBJ2-2, with 9 bases identical to TRBD1. With 4 bases clipped from V and 1 base from J, the junction kept 4 bases outside the gene matches. The CDR3 has 16 amino acids. CDR1 and CDR2 (germline): SGHAT, FQNNGV. CDR3 region: CASSYRGRWNTGELFF. CDR3 nucleotide sequence: TGTGCCAGCAGCTACAGGGGGCGATGGAACACCGGGGAGCTGTTTTTT.

The chain carries TRBV6-5 and TRBJ2-7; maybe TRBD1 (5 bases). CDR1 MNHEY and CDR2 SVGAGI come from the germline V gene. The germline V and J ends were trimmed by 4 bases and 3 bases, with 13 bases remaining between them. This CDR3 comprises 14 residues. The CDR3 sequence: CASSSRQSHYEQYF. The CDR3 coding sequence is TGTGCCAGCAGTTCCCGACAGTCCCACTACGAGCAGTACTTC.

V usage is TRBV9 and J usage is TRBJ2-2; 8 bases align to TRBD1. CDR3 length: 15 amino acids. The V gene end was trimmed by 4 bases and the J gene end by 3 bases; junction bases not matched to a gene: 5. Germline loops: CDR1 SGDLS, CDR2 YYNGEE. The CDR3 region is CASSPTDRDTGELFF. The CDR3 DNA reads TGTGCCAGCAGCCCCACGGACAGGGACACCGGGGAGCTGTTTTTT. The whole variable domain, remainder taken from reference TRBV9 and TRBJ2-2, is DSGVTQTPKHLITATGQRVTLRCSPRSGDLSVYWYQQSLDQGLQFLIQYYNGEERAKGNILERFSAQQFPDLHSELNLSSLELGDSALYFCASSPTDRDTGELFFGEGSRLTVL.

This clonotype was counted a single time. The chain links TRBV28 to TRBJ2-5; weak D call: TRBD1 (5 bases). The CDR3 has 15 amino acids. Germline V CDR1 and CDR2: MDHEN, SYDVKM. The germline V and J ends were trimmed by 2 bases and 1 base, with 11 bases remaining between them. The CDR3 spells CASSLIEGVQETQYF. Here the CDR3 DNA reads TGTGCCAGCAGTTTAATCGAAGGGGTCCAAGAGACCCAGTACTTC.

This clonotype was seen repeatedly, ten times or more. No conserved phenylalanine or tryptophan ends this CDR3, so it is likely a read error. The chain combines TRBV4-1 with TRBJ1-1; a weak D match, TRBD1 (5 bases). CDR1 is MGHRA and CDR2 is YSYEKL in the germline V gene. The CDR3 consists of 14 residues. V was clipped by 0 bases and J by 1 base, with 6 bases between them. The CDR3 here is CASSQDQGNTEAFL. For the CDR3, the DNA is TGCGCCAGCAGCCAAGATCAGGGGAACACTGAAGCTTTCCTT.

This clonotype has ten or more counts. V gene TRBV29-1 combines with J gene TRBJ2-5; D tentatively fits TRBD1 or TRBD2 (5 bases each). Germline-derived CDR1 and CDR2 are SQVTM and ANQGSEA. Between the trimmed V and J ends, which lost 4 bases and 4 bases, there was a span of 16 bases. This CDR3 is built from 14 residues. Here the CDR3 reads CSVGGGLVGETQYF. CDR3 DNA: TGCAGCGTTGGTGGGGGTTTAGTCGGAGAGACCCAGTACTTC.

This clonotype has at least ten counts. This sequence joins TRBV20-1 and TRBJ2-2; TRBD2 matches at 11 bases. V was pared by 6 bases and J by 5 bases, with 8 bases of the junction left unmatched. Germline loops: CDR1 DFQATT, CDR2 SNEGSKA (reference sequence). The CDR3 has 15 residues. The CDR3 protein is CSAELAGEATGELFF. Written as DNA, the CDR3 is TGCAGTGCCGAACTAGCGGGAGAGGCGACCGGGGAGCTGTTTTTT.

This clonotype has a count of ten or more. The rearrangement uses TRBV6-1 and TRBJ2-7; D could derive from TRBD1 or TRBD2 (5 bases each). The CDR3 spans 13 residues. CDR1 and CDR2 (germline): MNHNS, SASEGT. V lost 5 bases to trimming and J lost 9 bases, with 17 bases between them. CDR3 sequence: CASSLRDRAGQYF. In DNA, the CDR3 is TGTGCCAGCAGTCTCCGGGACCGAGCCGGGCAGTACTTC.

This clonotype was recorded a few times. This CDR3 is CASSGGDSSYEQYF. CDR3 bases: TGTGCCAGCAGCGGTGGGGACAGTTCCTACGAGCAGTACTTC. V gene TRBV9 combines with J gene TRBJ2-7, with 7 positions matching TRBD1. This CDR3 spans 14 amino acids. V shed 3 bases, J shed 1 base, and the junction held 4 bases outside the gene matches. Germline V CDR1 and CDR2: SGDLS, YYNGEE. Based on the CDR3 plus reference TRBV9 and TRBJ2-7, the full variable domain is DSGVTQTPKHLITATGQRVTLRCSPRSGDLSVYWYQQSLDQGLQFLIQYYNGEERAKGNILERFSAQQFPDLHSELNLSSLELGDSALYFCASSGGDSSYEQYFGPGTRLTVT.

The sample holds many counts of this clonotype. The rearrangement joins TRBV19 to TRBJ2-7; the D is unclear. V was pared by 3 bases and J by 0 bases, with 12 bases between. The CDR3 loop spans 15 amino acids. Germline V gene lookup returns CDR1 LNHDA and CDR2 SQIVND (reference sequence). CDR3 bases: TGTGCCAGTAGTATTCGGGCAGCAAGCTCCTACGAGCAGTACTTC. It is translated as CASSIRAASSYEQYF.

Ten or more counts support this clonotype. This chain links TRBV6-5 with TRBJ1-1, with a tentative D call TRBD1 (5 bases). This CDR3 region has 15 residues. Germline lookup yields CDR1 MNHEY and CDR2 SVGAGI. The V end was cut by 2 bases, the J end by 4 bases, with 14 bases between. CDR3 region: CASSYVGTSSTEAFF. Here the CDR3 DNA reads TGTGCCAGCAGTTACGTCGGGACCTCGAGCACTGAAGCTTTCTTT.

In its sample, this clonotype was seen many times. The rearrangement joins TRBV11-1 to TRBJ2-7; 7 nucleotides match TRBD2. In germline, CDR1 is SGHAT, CDR2 FQDESV (reference sequence). The CDR3 runs to 16 residues. V lost 5 bases, J lost 0 bases, and 10 bases stayed unmatched. The CDR3 nucleotides read TGTGCCAGCAGCCCACCAACTAGCGCGTCCTCCTACGAGCAGTACTTC. Residues: CASSPPTSASSYEQYF.

Worth noting for this clonotype: Sequence at one end of the junction differs from germline and may be a read error. The J gene is TRBJ1-1, the V gene TRBV30, with D unclear. Per the germline V gene, CDR1 is GTSNPN and CDR2 is SVGIG (reference sequence). The CDR3 has 11 amino acids. The CDR3 reads CAVGGNTEASF. CDR3 nucleotides: TGTGCCGTGGGCGGAAACACTGAAGCTTCCTTT.